Described below is a single TCR beta chain sequence and its context. This record belongs to a study of human T cells and chemical hapten exposure. TCRdb reprocessed the RACE reads via MiXCR and lists one record per CDR3 protein. The repertoire holds 60,000 to 80,000 distinct CDR3 sequences, with about 6% as singletons. The time point here: healthy volunteer bleed at 6 weeks. Before extraction, the whole blood was not fractionated, and total RNA was taken from it. CDR3 length equals 11 residues. Germline V gives CDR1 SQVTM, CDR2 ANQGSEA. V shed 4 bases and J shed 7 bases, with 7 bases lying between them.

The sample consisted of whole blood. The origin of this receptor is a female donor in good health. Some clones in this sample may be carry-over from other donors' samples. This chain joins TRBV29-1 and TRBJ1-4; D is uncertain. The CDR3 loop reads CSVAESEKLFF. The DNA for the CDR3 is TGCAGCGTTGCGGAATCTGAAAAACTGTTTTTT.